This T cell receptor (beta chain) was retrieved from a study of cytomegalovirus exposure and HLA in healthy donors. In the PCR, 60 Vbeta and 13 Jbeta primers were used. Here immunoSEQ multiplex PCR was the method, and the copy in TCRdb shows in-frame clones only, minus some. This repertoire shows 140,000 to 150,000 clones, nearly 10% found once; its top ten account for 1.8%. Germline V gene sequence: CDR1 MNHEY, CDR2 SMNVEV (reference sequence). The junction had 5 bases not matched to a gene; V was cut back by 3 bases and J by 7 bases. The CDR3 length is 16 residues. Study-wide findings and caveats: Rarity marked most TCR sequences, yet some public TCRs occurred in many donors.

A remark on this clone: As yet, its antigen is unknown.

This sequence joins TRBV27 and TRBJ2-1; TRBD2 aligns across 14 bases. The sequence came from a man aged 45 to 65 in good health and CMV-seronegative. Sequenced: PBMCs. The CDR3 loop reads CASSLAGLAGENEQFF. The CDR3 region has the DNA TGTGCCAGCAGTTTGGCGGGACTAGCGGGGGAGAATGAGCAGTTCTTC.